One and the same sample provided the 12 T cell receptor beta chains below, sequenced in a study of T cell repertoires in cytomegalovirus infection. The antigens for these receptors are not known. Using its own MiXCR run on the reads, TCRdb lists one record per CDR3 protein. The data hold 75,000 to 95,000 distinct CDR3 sequences, with more than 40% observed a single time. The sequences come from CD8+ T cells from cultured PBMCs, collected from culture after CMV antigen stimulation. These receptors came from a human donor in good health (CMV status not recorded). Some clones in this sample may be carry-over from other donors' samples.

This clonotype was counted only a few times. This chain joins TRBV7-6 and TRBJ2-7; 10 nucleotides line up with TRBD1. Trimming at V came to 4 bases and at J to 7 bases, leaving 7 bases not matched to a gene. The CDR3 has 14 residues. Germline-derived CDR1 and CDR2 are SGHVS and FNYEAQ. The CDR3 here is CASSSRQGAVEQYF. DNA for the CDR3: TGTGCCAGCAGCTCACGACAGGGGGCTGTTGAGCAGTACTTC.

This clonotype was detected ten times or more. V gene TRBV7-2 combines with J gene TRBJ1-4, with 7 positions matching TRBD1. The CDR3 sequence is 16 residues long. V shed 5 bases and J 0 bases; nucleotides not matched to a gene: 6. Looked up from germline, CDR1 is SGHTA and CDR2 is FQGNSA. The CDR3 nucleotides read TGTGCCAGCAGCCTATCGCAGGGGGCAACTAATGAAAAACTGTTTTTT. This sequence encodes CASSLSQGATNEKLFF.

CDR3: CSARSRTSGPYEQYF. DNA of the CDR3: TGCAGTGCTAGATCTCGGACTAGCGGACCCTACGAGCAGTACTTC. The chain couples TRBV20-1 to TRBJ2-7; 10 nucleotides align to TRBD2. Germline V gene sequence: CDR1 DFQATT, CDR2 SNEGSKA (reference sequence). V was clipped by 2 bases and J by 2 bases; unmatched bases: 6. This CDR3 region has 15 residues.

The chain recombines TRBV27 with TRBJ2-7, with TRBD2 identical over 7 bases. J lost 0 bases, V lost 8 bases, and 7 bases had no gene match. This CDR3 has 14 residues. Germline V gives CDR1 MNHEY, CDR2 SMNVEV (reference sequence). CDR3 DNA sequence: TGTGCCAGCTCTTGGGAGGGTAGCTCCTACGAGCAGTACTTC. This sequence encodes CASSWEGSSYEQYF.

CDR3 sequence reads: CASSLSTGGARNNEQFF. The CDR3 coding sequence is TGTGCCAGCAGTTTATCGACCGGCGGGGCAAGGAACAATGAGCAGTTCTTC. The chain joins TRBV27 to TRBJ2-1; possible D gene TRBD2, 6 bases. CDR3 size: 17 residues. V gave up 0 bases and J gave up 5 bases, with 17 bases separating them. Germline V CDR1 and CDR2: MNHEY, SMNVEV (reference sequence).

This clonotype has only a few counts. The chain links TRBV24-1 to TRBJ1-2; no reliable D call. The germline CDR1 and CDR2 sequences are KGHDR and SFDVKD. The CDR3 loop spans 12 amino acids. Trimming shortened V by 2 bases and J by 7 bases, and 7 bases separated the two germline ends. The CDR3 reads CATSDSEGGYTF. For the CDR3, the DNA is TGTGCCACCAGTGATTCGGAGGGTGGCTACACCTTC.

The table lists this clonotype with many counts. V gene TRBV7-8 combines with J gene TRBJ1-1; a weak D match, TRBD1 (5 bases). Looked up from germline, CDR1 is SGHVS and CDR2 is FQNEAQ. Between the trimmed V and J ends, which lost 0 bases and 5 bases, there was a span of 10 bases. The CDR3 spans 14 residues. The CDR3 sequence: CASSLARGGTEAFF. The DNA of the CDR3 is TGTGCCAGCAGCTTAGCTAGGGGAGGAACTGAAGCTTTCTTT.

The rearrangement joins TRBV18 to TRBJ1-3; D is unclear. Trimming stripped 3 bases from V and 0 bases from J, with 9 bases between. CDR1 KGHSH and CDR2 LQKENI come from the germline V gene. The CDR3 is 15 residues long. The CDR3 DNA reads as TGTGCCAGCTCACCCGGAGAGTCCTCTGGAAACACCATATATTTT. Protein sequence: CASSPGESSGNTIYF.

CDR3 nucleotides: TGTGCCAGCAGTGAAGCGGACACCTACCTTAACACCGGGGAGCTGTTTTTT. It specifies CASSEADTYLNTGELFF. The chain combines TRBV6-1 with TRBJ2-2; TRBD1 might be the D (5 bases). Trimming pared 0 bases from V and 2 bases from J, leaving 13 bases between. Germline CDR1 and CDR2: MNHNS and SASEGT. CDR3 size: 17 residues.

This chain links TRBV7-3 with TRBJ2-1; D may be TRBD1 or TRBD2 (6 bases each). The V end lost 5 bases, the J end lost 1 base, and 18 bases lay between the germline ends. The CDR3 has 17 residues. Germline loops: CDR1 SGHTA, CDR2 FQGTGA. The CDR3 sequence is CASSLSPQGGSYNEQFF. The CDR3, as DNA: TGTGCCAGCAGCCTCTCCCCACAGGGAGGTTCCTACAATGAGCAGTTCTTC.

The chain couples TRBV4-1 to TRBJ2-7; TRBD1 matches at 7 bases. CDR3 length: 19 amino acids. Germline loops: CDR1 MGHRA, CDR2 YSYEKL. The J segment lost 3 bases and the V segment lost 1 base, leaving 18 bases of the junction unmatched. Here the CDR3 reads CASSQGSVLGQALYYEQYF. The CDR3, as DNA: TGCGCCAGCAGCCAAGGAAGCGTTCTTGGACAGGCCTTATACTACGAGCAGTACTTC.

This clonotype has a handful of counts. This chain joins TRBV6-5 and TRBJ2-6, with 9 positions matching TRBD2. Looked up from germline, CDR1 is MNHEY and CDR2 is SVGAGI. The V and J ends lost 1 base and 4 bases, in that order; junction bases with no gene match: 8. The CDR3 length is 18 residues. CDR3 sequence reads: CASSYFSSGTTGANVLTF. DNA of the CDR3: TGTGCCAGCAGTTACTTCTCTAGCGGGACTACAGGGGCCAACGTCCTGACTTTC.